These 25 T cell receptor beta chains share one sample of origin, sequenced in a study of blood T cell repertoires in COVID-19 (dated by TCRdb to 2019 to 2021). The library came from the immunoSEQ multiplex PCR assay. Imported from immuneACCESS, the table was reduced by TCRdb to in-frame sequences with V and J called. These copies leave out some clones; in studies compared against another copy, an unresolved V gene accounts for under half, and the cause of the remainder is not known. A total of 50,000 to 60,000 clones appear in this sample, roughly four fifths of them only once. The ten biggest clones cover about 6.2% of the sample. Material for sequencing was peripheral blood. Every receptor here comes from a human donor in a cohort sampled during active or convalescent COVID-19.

The CDR3 bases are TGCGCCAGCAGCCTCGGACAGGGTAAAAATGAGCAGTTCTTC. Amino acids: CASSLGQGKNEQFF. V usage is TRBV4-1 and J usage is TRBJ2-1; 8 nucleotides line up with TRBD1. The germline V gene has CDR1 MGHRA and CDR2 YSYEKL. The CDR3 contains 14 residues. The trim removed 4 bases at V and 7 bases at J, leaving 6 bases unmatched.

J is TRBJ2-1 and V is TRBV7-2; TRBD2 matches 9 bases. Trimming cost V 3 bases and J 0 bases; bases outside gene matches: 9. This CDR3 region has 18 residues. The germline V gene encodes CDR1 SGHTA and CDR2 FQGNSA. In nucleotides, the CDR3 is TGTGCCAGCAGCTTTGGTAGCGGGGGCTTGAGCTCCTACAATGAGCAGTTCTTC. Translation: CASSFGSGGLSSYNEQFF.

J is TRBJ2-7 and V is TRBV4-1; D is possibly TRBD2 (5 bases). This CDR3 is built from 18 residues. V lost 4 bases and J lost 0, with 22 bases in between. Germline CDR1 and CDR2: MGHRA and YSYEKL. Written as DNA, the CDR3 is TGCGCCAGCAGCCGGGATCGAGCGGCCGGTTTGAGCTCCTACGAGCAGTACTTC. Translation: CASSRDRAAGLSSYEQYF.

CDR3 in amino acids: CASSVADQGINGYTF. CDR3 in DNA: TGTGCCAGCAGCGTAGCTGACCAGGGTATAAATGGCTACACCTTC. The rearrangement uses TRBV9 and TRBJ1-2; a weak D match, TRBD1 (5 bases). The CDR3 runs to 15 residues. Germline assignment: CDR1 SGDLS and CDR2 YYNGEE. Trimming took 0 bases from V and 6 from J, leaving 15 bases between them.

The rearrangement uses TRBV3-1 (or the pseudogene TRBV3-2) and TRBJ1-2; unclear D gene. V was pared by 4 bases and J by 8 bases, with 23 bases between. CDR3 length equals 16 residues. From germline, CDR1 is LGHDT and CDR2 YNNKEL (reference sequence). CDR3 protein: CASSPPGEGASGGYTF. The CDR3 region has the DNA TGTGCCAGCAGCCCCCCTGGCGAGGGTGCCTCGGGGGGCTACACCTTC.

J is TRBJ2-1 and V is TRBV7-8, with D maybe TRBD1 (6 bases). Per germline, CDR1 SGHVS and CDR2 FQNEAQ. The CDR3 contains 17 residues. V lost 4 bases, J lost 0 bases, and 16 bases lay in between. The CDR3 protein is CASSYVDSLASYNEQFF. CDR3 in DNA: TGTGCCAGCAGCTACGTGGACAGCTTGGCCTCCTACAATGAGCAGTTCTTC.

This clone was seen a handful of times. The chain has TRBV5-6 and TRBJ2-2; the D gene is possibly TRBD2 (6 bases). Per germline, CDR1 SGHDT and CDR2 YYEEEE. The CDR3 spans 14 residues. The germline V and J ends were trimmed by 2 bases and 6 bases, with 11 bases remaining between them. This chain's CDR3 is CASSFSSGAGELFF. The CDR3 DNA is TGTGCCAGCAGCTTTAGTAGCGGAGCCGGGGAGCTGTTTTTT.

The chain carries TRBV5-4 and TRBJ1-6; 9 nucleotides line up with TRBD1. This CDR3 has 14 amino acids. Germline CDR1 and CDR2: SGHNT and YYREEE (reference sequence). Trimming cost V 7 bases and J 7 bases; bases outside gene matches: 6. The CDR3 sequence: CASRDRVRNSPLHF. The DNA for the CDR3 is TGTGCCAGCCGGGACAGGGTGCGAAATTCACCCCTCCACTTT.

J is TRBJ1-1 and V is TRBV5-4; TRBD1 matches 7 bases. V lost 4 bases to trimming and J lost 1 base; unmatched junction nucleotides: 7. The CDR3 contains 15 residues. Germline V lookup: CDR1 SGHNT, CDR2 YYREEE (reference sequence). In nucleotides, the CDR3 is TGTGCCAGCAGCCGATTGACAGGGTCGAACACTGAAGCTTTCTTT. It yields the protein CASSRLTGSNTEAFF.

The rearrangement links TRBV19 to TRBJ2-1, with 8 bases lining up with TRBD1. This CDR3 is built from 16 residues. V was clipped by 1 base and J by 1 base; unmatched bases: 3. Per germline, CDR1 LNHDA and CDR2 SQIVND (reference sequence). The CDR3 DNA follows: TGTGCCAGTAGTATAGGAACAGGGGGGTCCTACAATGAGCAGTTCTTC. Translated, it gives CASSIGTGGSYNEQFF.

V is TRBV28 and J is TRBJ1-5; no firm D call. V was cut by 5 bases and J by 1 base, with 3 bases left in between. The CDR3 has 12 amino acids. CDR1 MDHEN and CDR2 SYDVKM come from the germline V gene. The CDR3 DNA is TGTGCCAGCAGTCAGAGCAATCAGCCCCAGCATTTT. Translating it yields CASSQSNQPQHF.

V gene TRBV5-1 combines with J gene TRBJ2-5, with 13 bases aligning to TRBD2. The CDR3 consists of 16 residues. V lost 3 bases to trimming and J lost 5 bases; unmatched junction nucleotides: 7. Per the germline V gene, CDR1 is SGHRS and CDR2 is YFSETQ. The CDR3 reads CASSSTSGGAWETQYF. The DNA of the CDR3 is TGCGCCAGCAGCTCTACTAGCGGGGGGGCCTGGGAGACCCAGTACTTC.

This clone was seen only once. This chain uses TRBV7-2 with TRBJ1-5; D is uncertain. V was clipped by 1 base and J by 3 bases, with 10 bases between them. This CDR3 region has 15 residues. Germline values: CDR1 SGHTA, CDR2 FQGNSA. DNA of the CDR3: TGTGCCAGCAGCTTAGATGGAGCCTTCAATCAGCCCCAGCATTTT. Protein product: CASSLDGAFNQPQHF.

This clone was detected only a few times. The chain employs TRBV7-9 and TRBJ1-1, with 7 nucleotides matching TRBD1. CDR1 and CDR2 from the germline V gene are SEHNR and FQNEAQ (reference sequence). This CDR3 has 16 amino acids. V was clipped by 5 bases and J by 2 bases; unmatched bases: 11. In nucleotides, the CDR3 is TGTGCCAGCAGCACTTGGGGACAGCTGTTTAACACTGAAGCTTTCTTT. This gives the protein CASSTWGQLFNTEAFF.

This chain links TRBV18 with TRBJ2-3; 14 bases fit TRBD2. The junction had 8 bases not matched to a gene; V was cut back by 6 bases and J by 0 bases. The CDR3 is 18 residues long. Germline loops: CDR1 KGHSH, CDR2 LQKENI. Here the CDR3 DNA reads TGTGCCAGCTCTCGGACTAGCGGGGGGCCTTCTAGCACAGATACGCAGTATTTT. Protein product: CASSRTSGGPSSTDTQYF.

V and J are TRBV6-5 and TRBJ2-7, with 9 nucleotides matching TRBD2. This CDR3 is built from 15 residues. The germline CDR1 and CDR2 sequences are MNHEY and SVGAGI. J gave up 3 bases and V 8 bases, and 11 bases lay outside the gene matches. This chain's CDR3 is CASRPGLAGDYEQYF. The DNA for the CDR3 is TGTGCCAGCCGGCCCGGGTTAGCGGGGGACTACGAGCAGTACTTC.

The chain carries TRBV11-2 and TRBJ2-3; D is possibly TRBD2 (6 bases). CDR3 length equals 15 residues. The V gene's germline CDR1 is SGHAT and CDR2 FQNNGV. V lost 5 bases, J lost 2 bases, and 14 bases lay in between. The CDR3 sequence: CASSPRRDSTDTQYF. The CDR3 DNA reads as TGTGCCAGCAGCCCTAGGCGGGATTCCACAGATACGCAGTATTTT.

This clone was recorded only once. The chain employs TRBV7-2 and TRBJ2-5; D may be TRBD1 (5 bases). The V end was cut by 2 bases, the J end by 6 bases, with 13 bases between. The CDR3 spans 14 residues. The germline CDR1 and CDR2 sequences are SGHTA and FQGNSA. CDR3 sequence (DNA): TGTGCCAGCAGCTTAAGGGGAATCGGAAAGACCCAGTACTTC. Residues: CASSLRGIGKTQYF. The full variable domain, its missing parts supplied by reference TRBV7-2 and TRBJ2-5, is GAGVSQSPSNKVTEKGKDVELRCDPISGHTALYWYRQSLGQGLEFLIYFQGNSAPDKSGLPSDRFSAERTGGSVSTLTIQRTQQEDSAVYLCASSLRGIGKTQYFGPGTRLLVL.

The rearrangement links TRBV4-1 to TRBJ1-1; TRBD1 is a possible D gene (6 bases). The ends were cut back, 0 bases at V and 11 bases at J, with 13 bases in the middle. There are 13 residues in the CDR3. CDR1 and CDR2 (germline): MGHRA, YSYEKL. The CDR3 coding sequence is TGCGCCAGCAGCCAAGACACCCTTACAGGGGCTTTCTTT. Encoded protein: CASSQDTLTGAFF.

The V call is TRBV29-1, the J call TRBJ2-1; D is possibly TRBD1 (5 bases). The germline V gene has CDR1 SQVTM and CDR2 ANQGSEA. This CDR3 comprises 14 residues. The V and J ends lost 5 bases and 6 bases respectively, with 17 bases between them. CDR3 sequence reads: CSVRGKAGGNEQFF. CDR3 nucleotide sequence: TGCAGCGTTAGGGGAAAGGCCGGTGGCAATGAGCAGTTCTTC.

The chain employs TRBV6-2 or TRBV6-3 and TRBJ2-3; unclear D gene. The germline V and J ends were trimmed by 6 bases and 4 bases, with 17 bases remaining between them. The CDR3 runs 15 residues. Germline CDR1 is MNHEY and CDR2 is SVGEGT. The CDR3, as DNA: TGTGCCAGCAGCGAACACAGAGCCAGTCCAGATACGCAGTATTTT. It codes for CASSEHRASPDTQYF.

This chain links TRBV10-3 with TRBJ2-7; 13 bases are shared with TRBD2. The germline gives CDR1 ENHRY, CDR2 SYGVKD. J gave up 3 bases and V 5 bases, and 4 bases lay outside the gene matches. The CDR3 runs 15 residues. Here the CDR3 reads CAISTGTSGDYEQYF. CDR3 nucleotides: TGTGCCATCAGTACTGGGACTAGCGGGGACTACGAGCAGTACTTC.

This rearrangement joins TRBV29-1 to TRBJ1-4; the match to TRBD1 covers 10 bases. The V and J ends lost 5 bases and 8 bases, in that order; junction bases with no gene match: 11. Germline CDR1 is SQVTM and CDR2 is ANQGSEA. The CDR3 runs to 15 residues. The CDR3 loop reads CSVYSPGQGGEKLFF. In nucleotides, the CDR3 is TGCAGCGTTTACTCACCCGGACAGGGGGGAGAAAAACTGTTTTTT.

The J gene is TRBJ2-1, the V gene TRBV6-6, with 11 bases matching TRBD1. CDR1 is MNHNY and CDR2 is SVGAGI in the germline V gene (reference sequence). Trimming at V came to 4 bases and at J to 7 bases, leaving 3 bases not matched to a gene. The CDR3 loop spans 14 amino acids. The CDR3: CASSWTGGTNEQFF. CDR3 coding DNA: TGTGCCAGCAGTTGGACAGGGGGCACGAATGAGCAGTTCTTC.

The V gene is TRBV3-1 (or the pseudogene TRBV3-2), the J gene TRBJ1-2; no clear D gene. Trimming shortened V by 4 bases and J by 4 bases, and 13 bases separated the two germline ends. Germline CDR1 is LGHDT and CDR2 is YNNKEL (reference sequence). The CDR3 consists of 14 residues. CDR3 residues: CASSLPSFSYGYTF. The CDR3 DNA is TGTGCCAGCAGCCTCCCGAGTTTTAGCTATGGCTACACCTTC.